This entry is about one TCR beta chain. These data come from a study of shared clonotypes between healthy human individuals. Every unsorted PBMC PCR replicate was loaded with around 0.3 ug DNA, around 30,000 T cell genomes. Only in-frame clones appear in the TCRdb table, and some are missing; sequencing was by immunoSEQ multiplex PCR. The sample holds 400,000 to 550,000 clones, about 80% seen once. This CDR3 contains 17 residues. Between the trimmed V and J ends, which lost 2 bases and 0 bases, there was a span of 13 bases. CDR1 LGHNA and CDR2 YNFKEQ come from the germline V gene. The rearrangement uses TRBV4-2 and TRBJ1-4, with D perhaps matching TRBD1 (6 bases). Sequencing was done on a sample of PBMCs. This receptor was identified in a woman aged 40 to 50 in good health. Some clones in this sample may be carry-over from other donors' samples. The CDR3: CASSQSSEGATNEKLFF. In nucleotides, the CDR3 is TGTGCCAGCAGCCAATCGTCCGAGGGGGCAACTAATGAAAAACTGTTTTTT.